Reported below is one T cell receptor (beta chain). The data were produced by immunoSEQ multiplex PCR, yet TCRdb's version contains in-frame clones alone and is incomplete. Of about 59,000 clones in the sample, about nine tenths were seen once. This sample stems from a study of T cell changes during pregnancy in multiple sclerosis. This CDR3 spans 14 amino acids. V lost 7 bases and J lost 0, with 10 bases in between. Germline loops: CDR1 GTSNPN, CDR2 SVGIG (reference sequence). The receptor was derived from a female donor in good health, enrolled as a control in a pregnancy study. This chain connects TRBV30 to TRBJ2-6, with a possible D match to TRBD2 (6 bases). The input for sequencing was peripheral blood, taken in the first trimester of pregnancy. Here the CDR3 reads CALPGASGANVLTF. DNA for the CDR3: TGTGCCTTACCGGGAGCCTCTGGGGCCAACGTCCTGACTTTC.